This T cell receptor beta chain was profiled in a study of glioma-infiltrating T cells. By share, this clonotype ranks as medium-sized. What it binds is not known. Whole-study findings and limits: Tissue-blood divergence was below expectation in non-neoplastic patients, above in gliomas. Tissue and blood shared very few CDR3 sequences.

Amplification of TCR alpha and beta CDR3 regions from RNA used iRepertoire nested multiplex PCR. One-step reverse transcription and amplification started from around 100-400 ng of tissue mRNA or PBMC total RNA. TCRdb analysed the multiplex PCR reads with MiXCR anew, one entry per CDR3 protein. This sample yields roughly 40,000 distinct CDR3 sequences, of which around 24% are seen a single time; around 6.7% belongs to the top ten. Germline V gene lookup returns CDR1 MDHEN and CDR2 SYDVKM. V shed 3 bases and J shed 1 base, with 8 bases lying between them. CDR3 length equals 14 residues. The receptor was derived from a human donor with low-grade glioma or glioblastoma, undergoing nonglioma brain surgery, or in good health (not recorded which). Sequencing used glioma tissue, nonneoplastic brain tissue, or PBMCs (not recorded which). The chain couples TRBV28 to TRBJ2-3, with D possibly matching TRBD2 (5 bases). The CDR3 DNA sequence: TGTGCCAGCAGTTTCGCTAGCCGCACAGATACGCAGTATTTT. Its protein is CASSFASRTDTQYF.